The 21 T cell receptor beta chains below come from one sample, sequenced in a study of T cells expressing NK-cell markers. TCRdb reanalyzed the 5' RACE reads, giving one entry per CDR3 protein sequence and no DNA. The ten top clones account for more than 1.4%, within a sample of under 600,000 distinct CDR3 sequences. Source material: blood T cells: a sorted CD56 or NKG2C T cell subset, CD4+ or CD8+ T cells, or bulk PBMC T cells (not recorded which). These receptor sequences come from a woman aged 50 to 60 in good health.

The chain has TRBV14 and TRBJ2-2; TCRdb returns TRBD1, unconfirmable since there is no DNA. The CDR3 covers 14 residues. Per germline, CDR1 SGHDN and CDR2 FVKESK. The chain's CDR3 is CASSPGGGTGELFF.

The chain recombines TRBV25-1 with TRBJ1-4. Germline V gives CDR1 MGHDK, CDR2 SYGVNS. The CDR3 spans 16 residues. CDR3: CASSQRRGVRNEKLFF.

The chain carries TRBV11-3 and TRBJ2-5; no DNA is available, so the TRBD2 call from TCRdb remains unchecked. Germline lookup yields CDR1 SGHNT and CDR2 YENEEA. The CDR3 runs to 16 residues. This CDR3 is CASSLGDSAQGETQYF.

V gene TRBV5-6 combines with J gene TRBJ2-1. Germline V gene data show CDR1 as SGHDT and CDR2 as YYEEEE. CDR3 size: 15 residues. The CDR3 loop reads CASSFSLADVNEQFF.

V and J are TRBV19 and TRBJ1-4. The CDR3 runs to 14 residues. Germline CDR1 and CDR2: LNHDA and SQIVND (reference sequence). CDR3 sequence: CASSINAGSEKLFF.

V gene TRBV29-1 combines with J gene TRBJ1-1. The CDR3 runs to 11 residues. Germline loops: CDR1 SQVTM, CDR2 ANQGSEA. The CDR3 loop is CSVRWQSEAFF. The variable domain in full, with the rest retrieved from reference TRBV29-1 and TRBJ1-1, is SAVISQKPSRDICQRGTSLTIQCQVDSQVTMMFWYRQQPGQSLTLIATANQGSEATYESGFVIDKFPISRPNLTFSTLTVSNMSPEDSSIYLCSVRWQSEAFFGQGTRLTVV.

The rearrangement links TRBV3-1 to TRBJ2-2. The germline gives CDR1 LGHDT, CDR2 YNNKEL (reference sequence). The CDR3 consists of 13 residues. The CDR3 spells CASSHELTRELFF. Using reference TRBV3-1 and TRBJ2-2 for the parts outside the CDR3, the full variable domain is DTAVSQTPKYLVTQMGNDKSIKCEQNLGHDTMYWYKQDSKKFLKIMFSYNNKELIINETVPNRFSPKSPDKAHLNLHINSLELGDSAVYFCASSHELTRELFFGEGSRLTVL.

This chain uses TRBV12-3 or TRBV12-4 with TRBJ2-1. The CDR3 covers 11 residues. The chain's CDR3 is CASSFGLEQFF.

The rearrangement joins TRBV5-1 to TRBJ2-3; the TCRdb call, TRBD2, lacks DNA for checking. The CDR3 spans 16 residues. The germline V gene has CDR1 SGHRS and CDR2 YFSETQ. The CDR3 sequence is CASSLGLAGPLGTQYF.

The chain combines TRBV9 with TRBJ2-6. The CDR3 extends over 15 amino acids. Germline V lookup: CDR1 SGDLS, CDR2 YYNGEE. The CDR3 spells CASSPHYGGANVLTF. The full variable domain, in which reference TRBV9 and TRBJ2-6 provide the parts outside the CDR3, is DSGVTQTPKHLITATGQRVTLRCSPRSGDLSVYWYQQSLDQGLQFLIQYYNGEERAKGNILERFSAQQFPDLHSELNLSSLELGDSALYFCASSPHYGGANVLTFGAGSRLTVL.

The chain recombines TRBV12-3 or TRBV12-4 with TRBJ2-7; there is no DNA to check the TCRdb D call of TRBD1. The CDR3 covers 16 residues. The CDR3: CASSLGRGTSSYEQYF.

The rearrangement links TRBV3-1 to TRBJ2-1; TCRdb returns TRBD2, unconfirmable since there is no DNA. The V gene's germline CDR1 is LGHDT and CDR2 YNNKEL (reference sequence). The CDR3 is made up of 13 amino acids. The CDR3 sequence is CASSQATSGKTFF.

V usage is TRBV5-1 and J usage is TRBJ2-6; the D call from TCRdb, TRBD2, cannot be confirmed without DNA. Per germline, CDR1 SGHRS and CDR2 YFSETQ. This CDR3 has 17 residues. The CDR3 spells CASSLAGLPQGANVLTF.

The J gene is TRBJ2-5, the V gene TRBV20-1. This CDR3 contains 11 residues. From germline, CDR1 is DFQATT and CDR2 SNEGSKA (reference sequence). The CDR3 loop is CSANQQETQYF.

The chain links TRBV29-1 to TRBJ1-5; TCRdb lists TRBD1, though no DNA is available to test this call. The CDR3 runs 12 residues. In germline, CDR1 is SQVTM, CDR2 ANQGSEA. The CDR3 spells CSVREPPGPQHF.

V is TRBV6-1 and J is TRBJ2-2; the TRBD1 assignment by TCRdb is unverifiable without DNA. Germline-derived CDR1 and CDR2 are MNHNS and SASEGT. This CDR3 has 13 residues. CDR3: CASRAPGAGELFF.

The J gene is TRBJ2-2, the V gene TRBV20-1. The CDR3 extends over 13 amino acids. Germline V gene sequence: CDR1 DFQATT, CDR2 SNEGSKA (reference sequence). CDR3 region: CSARLVGPGELFF.

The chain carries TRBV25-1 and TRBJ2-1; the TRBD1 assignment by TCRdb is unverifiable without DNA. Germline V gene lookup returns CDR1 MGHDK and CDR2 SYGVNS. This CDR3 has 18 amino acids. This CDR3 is CASSESRARGRGYNEQFF.

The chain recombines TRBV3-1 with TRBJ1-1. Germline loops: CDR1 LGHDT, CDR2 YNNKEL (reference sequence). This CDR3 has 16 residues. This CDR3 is CASSQVFDTLNTEAFF.

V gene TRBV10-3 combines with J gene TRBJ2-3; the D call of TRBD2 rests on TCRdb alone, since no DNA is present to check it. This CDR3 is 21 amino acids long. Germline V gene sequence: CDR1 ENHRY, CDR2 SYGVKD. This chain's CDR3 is CAISESIIPTGLAGGTDTQYF.

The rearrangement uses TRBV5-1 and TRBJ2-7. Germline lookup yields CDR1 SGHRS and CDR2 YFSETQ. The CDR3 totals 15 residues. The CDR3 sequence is CASSGVGTTVGEQYF. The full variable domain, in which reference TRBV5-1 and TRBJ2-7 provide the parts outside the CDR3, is KAGVTQTPRYLIKTRGQQVTLSCSPISGHRSVSWYQQTPGQGLQFLFEYFSETQRNKGNFPGRFSGRQFSNSRSEMNVSTLELGDSALYLCASSGVGTTVGEQYFGPGTRLTVT.